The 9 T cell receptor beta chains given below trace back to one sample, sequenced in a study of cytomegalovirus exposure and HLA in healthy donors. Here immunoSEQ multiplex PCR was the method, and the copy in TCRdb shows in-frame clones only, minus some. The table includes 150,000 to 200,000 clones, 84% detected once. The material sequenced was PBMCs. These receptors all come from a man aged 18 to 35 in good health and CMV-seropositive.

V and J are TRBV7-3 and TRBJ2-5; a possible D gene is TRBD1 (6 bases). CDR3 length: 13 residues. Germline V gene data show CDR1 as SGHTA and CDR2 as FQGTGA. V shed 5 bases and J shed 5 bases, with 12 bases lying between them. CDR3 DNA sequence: TGTGCCAGCAGCCCAGACAGGATGGAGACCCAGTACTTC. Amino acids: CASSPDRMETQYF.

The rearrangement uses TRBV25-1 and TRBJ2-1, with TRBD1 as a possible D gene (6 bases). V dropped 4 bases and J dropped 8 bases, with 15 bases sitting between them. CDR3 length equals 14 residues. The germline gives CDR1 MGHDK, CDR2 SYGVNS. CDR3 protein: CASSAPGKGDEQFF. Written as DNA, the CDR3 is TGTGCCAGCAGTGCCCCGGGCAAGGGGGATGAGCAGTTCTTC.

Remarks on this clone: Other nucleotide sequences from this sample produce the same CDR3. In DNA form, the CDR3 reads TGTGCCAGTAGGACTAGCGGGAGCACAGATACGCAGTATTTT. Amino acid sequence: CASRTSGSTDTQYF. This chain links TRBV19 with TRBJ2-3; 10 bases fit TRBD2. CDR1 is LNHDA, CDR2 SQIVND, per germline (reference sequence). This CDR3 has 14 amino acids. V was pared by 6 bases and J by 0 bases, with 0 bases of the junction left unmatched.

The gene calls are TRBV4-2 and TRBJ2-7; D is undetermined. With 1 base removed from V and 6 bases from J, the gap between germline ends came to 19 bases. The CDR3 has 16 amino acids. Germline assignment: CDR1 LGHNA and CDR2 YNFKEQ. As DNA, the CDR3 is TGTGCCAGCAGCCAAGTAACACTGGGCCGTGTTGCCGAGCAGTACTTC. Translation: CASSQVTLGRVAEQYF.

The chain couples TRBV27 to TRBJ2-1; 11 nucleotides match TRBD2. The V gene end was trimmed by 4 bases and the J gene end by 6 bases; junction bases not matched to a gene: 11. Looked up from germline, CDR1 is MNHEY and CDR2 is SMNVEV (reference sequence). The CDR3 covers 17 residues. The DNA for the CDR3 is TGTGCCAGCAGTTCAGTAATAGCGGGAGGGCGAGGCAATGAGCAGTTCTTC. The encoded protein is CASSSVIAGGRGNEQFF.

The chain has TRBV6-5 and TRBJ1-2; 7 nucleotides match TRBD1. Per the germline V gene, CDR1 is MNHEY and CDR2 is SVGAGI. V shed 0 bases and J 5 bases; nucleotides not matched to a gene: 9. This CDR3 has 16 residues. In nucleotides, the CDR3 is TGTGCCAGCAGTTACTCAGGGACAGCTTTGCATTATGGCTACACCTTC. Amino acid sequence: CASSYSGTALHYGYTF.

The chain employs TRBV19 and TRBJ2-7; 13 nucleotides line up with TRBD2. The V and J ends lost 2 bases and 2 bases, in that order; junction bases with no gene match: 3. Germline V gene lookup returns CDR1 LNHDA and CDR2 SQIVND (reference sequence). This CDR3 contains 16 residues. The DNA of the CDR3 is TGTGCCAGTAGTATAAGGGGACTAGCGGGAACCTACGAGCAGTACTTC. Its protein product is CASSIRGLAGTYEQYF.

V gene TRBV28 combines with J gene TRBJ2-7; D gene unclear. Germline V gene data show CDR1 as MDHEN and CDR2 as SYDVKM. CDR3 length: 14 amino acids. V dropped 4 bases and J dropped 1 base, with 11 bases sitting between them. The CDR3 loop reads CASSSPSRSYEQYF. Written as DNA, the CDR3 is TGTGCCAGCAGTTCCCCCTCCAGGTCCTACGAGCAGTACTTC.

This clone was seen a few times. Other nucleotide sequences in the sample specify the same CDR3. CDR3: CASSLRDSNTGELFF. The CDR3 DNA reads TGCGCCAGCAGCTTGCGGGACTCCAACACCGGGGAGCTGTTTTTT. This chain uses TRBV5-1 with TRBJ2-2; a possible D gene is TRBD2 (6 bases). The V end lost 1 base, the J end lost 2 bases, and 9 bases lay between the germline ends. Germline loops: CDR1 SGHRS, CDR2 YFSETQ. The CDR3 covers 15 residues.